This T cell receptor beta chain came from a study of shared clonotypes between healthy human individuals. Using immunoSEQ multiplex PCR, the repertoire was profiled, and TCRdb retains in-frame clones only, with some absent. The sample records 1,500,000 or so clones, 98% to 99% being singletons. CDR1 is SGHRS and CDR2 is YFSETQ in the germline V gene. Trimming pared 0 bases from V and 4 bases from J, leaving 35 bases between. There are 24 residues in the CDR3. J is TRBJ2-6 and V is TRBV5-1, with TRBD2 as a possible D gene (5 bases). The sequence was collected from a man aged 25 to 40 in good health. Sequencing input: naive CD4+ T cells sorted from blood. The sample's subset: CD45RA+ positively selected. The CDR3 region is CASSLAGPSGVTQSEGPGANVLTF. The CDR3 nucleotides read TGCGCCAGCAGCTTGGCCGGCCCCTCCGGGGTTACACAGAGCGAGGGTCCCGGGGCCAACGTCCTGACTTTC. Full variable domain (missing parts from reference TRBV5-1 and TRBJ2-6): KAGVTQTPRYLIKTRGQQVTLSCSPISGHRSVSWYQQTPGQGLQFLFEYFSETQRNKGNFPGRFSGRQFSNSRSEMNVSTLELGDSALYLCASSLAGPSGVTQSEGPGANVLTFGAGSRLTVL.